Presented here are 11 T cell receptor beta chains from one specimen sequenced in a study of shared clonotypes between healthy human individuals. TCRdb keeps only in-frame clones here, not all; method: immunoSEQ multiplex PCR. The sample gives over a million clones, less than 99% of which show up once; around 0.38% is in the top ten. The sequenced sample consisted of naive CD4+ T cells sorted from blood. The sample's subset: CD45RA+ positively selected. Receptors originate from a young man in good health.

In DNA, the CDR3 is TGTGCCAGCCTAACGGGACAGGGTGAGTCCTACGAGCAGTACTTC. Translated: CASLTGQGESYEQYF. The chain links TRBV28 to TRBJ2-7, with TRBD1 matching 9 bases. The CDR3 loop spans 15 amino acids. CDR1 is MDHEN and CDR2 is SYDVKM in the germline V gene. The trim removed 8 bases at V and 1 base at J, leaving 9 bases unmatched.

As to this clone: Other DNA sequences in this sample translate to the same CDR3. The V and J genes are TRBV30 and TRBJ1-1, with TRBD1 identical over 8 bases. This CDR3 region has 12 residues. Germline V gene sequence: CDR1 GTSNPN, CDR2 SVGIG (reference sequence). J was trimmed by 4 bases and V by 5 bases; bases with no gene match: 3. The CDR3 DNA reads TGTGCCTGGGGACAGGGCGGCACTGAAGCTTTCTTT. This encodes CAWGQGGTEAFF.

The chain carries TRBV28 and TRBJ2-7; D gene ambiguous. This CDR3 comprises 14 residues. V was shortened by 7 bases and J by 3 bases, with 16 bases between the two germline ends. Germline CDR1 and CDR2: MDHEN and SYDVKM. CDR3 sequence (DNA): TGTGCCAGCAACGTACAGACAATAGGCTACGAGCAGTACTTC. Protein product: CASNVQTIGYEQYF.

V is TRBV7-9 and J is TRBJ2-1; D tentatively reads TRBD1 or TRBD2 (5 bases each). Germline CDR1 is SEHNR and CDR2 is FQNEAQ (reference sequence). The CDR3 contains 14 residues. Deletions cut 2 bases from V and 6 bases from J, with 11 bases between. The CDR3 loop reads CASSLPTGRNEQFF. As DNA, the CDR3 is TGTGCCAGCAGCTTACCCACGGGGCGCAATGAGCAGTTCTTC.

This clone was found once. CDR3: CASSLTGVRGYGYTF. The CDR3 nucleotides are TGTGCCAGCAGCCTCACAGGGGTTCGTGGGTATGGCTACACCTTC. The chain combines TRBV7-2 with TRBJ1-2, with 7 positions matching TRBD1. Germline CDR1 SGHTA, CDR2 FQGNSA. Trimming at V came to 5 bases and at J to 5 bases, leaving 11 bases not matched to a gene. The CDR3 has 15 residues. The full variable domain, its missing parts supplied by reference TRBV7-2 and TRBJ1-2, is GAGVSQSPSNKVTEKGKDVELRCDPISGHTALYWYRQSLGQGLEFLIYFQGNSAPDKSGLPSDRFSAERTGGSVSTLTIQRTQQEDSAVYLCASSLTGVRGYGYTFGSGTRLTVV.

The rearrangement links TRBV5-1 to TRBJ2-2; TRBD2 matches 15 bases. There are 17 residues in the CDR3. Germline-derived CDR1 and CDR2 are SGHRS and YFSETQ. V gave up 5 bases and J gave up 6 bases; unmatched junction bases: 8. The CDR3, as DNA: TGCGCCAGCAGTTATGGGACTAGCGGGAGGATAGCCGGGGAGCTGTTTTTT. Protein product: CASSYGTSGRIAGELFF.

V is TRBV10-1 and J is TRBJ1-5; D gene ambiguous. Germline V gene data show CDR1 as WNHNN and CDR2 as SYGVQD (reference sequence). The CDR3 covers 11 residues. V shed 4 bases and J shed 4 bases, with 2 bases lying between them. The CDR3 reads CASSGNQPQHF. CDR3 nucleotide sequence: TGCGCCAGCAGTGGAAATCAGCCCCAGCATTTT.

The gene calls are TRBV27 and TRBJ2-4, with TRBD1 matching over 8 bases. The ends lost 6 bases at V and 1 base at J; junction bases unmatched: 2. Germline assignment: CDR1 MNHEY and CDR2 SMNVEV (reference sequence). The CDR3 is made up of 14 amino acids. The DNA for the CDR3 is TGTGCCAGCAGCACAGGGGGGGCCAAAAACATTCAGTACTTC. This gives the protein CASSTGGAKNIQYF.

Regarding this clone: Distinct nucleotide sequences in the sample also encode this CDR3. The rearrangement joins TRBV5-5 to TRBJ2-7; possibly TRBD1 or TRBD2 for D (5 bases each). Germline V CDR1 and CDR2: SGHKS, YYEKEE (reference sequence). This CDR3 has 15 residues. V was shortened by 0 bases and J by 0 bases, with 10 bases between the two germline ends. Here the CDR3 DNA reads TGTGCCAGCAGCTTGGCTCCGGGGCTCTCCTACGAGCAGTACTTC. This codes for CASSLAPGLSYEQYF.

CDR3 nucleotides: TGTGCCAGCAGGTCCTCTTCTCCAGGGGGCTCGGAGCAGTACTTC. This translates into CASRSSSPGGSEQYF. J is TRBJ2-7 and V is TRBV6-5; 8 nucleotides align to TRBD1. V was clipped by 6 bases and J by 7 bases; unmatched bases: 14. CDR1 and CDR2 (germline): MNHEY, SVGAGI. This CDR3 is 15 amino acids long.

The chain combines TRBV14 with TRBJ2-7; 7 positions match TRBD2. CDR3 length: 14 amino acids. Looked up from germline, CDR1 is SGHDN and CDR2 is FVKESK. The V gene end was trimmed by 8 bases and the J gene end by 3 bases; junction bases not matched to a gene: 10. CDR3 residues: CASRRLGEGYEQYF. As DNA, the CDR3 is TGTGCCAGCCGTCGCCTGGGGGAGGGCTACGAGCAGTACTTC.